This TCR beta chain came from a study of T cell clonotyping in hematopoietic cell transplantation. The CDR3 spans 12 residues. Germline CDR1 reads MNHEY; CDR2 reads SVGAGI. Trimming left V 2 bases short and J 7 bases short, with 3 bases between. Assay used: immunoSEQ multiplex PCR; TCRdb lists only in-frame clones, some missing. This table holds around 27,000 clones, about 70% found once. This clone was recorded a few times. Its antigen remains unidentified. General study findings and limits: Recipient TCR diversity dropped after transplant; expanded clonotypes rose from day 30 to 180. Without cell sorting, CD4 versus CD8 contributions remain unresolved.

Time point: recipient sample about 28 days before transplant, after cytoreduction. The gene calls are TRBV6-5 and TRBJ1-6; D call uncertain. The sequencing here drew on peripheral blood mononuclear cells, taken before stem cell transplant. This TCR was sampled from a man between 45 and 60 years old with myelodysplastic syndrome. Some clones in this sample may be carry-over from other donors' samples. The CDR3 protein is CASSYTNSPLHF. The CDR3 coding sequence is TGTGCCAGCAGTTACACAAATTCACCCCTCCACTTT.